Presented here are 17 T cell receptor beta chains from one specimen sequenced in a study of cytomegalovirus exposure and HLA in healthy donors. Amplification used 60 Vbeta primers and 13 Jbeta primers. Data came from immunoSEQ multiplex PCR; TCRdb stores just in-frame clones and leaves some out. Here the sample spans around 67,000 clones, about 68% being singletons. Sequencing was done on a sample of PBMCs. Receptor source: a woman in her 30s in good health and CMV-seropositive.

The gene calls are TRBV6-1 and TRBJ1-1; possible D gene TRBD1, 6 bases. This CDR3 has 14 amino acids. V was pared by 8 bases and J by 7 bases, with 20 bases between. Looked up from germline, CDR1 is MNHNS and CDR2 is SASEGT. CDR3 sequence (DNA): TGTGCCAGCTCTGAAAGGGGAGGGGGGGGTGAAGCTTTCTTT. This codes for CASSERGGGGEAFF.

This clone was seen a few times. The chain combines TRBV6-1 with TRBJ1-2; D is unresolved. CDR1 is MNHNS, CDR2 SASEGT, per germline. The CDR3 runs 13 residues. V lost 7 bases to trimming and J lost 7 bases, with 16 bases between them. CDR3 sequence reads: CASIAGGASGYTF. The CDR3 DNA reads TGTGCCAGCATAGCCGGAGGCGCTAGTGGCTACACCTTC.

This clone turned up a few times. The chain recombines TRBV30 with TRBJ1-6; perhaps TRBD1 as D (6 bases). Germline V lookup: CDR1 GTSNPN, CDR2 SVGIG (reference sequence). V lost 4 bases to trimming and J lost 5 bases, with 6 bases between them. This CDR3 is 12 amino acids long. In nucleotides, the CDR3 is TGTGCCTGGACAGGGGATAATTCACCCCTCCACTTT. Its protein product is CAWTGDNSPLHF.

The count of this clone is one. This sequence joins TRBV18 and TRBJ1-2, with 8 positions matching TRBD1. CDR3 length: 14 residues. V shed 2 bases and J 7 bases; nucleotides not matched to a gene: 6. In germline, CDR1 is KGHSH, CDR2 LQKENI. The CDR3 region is CASSPNQGALGYTF. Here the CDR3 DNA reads TGTGCCAGCTCACCAAATCAGGGGGCGCTTGGCTACACCTTC.

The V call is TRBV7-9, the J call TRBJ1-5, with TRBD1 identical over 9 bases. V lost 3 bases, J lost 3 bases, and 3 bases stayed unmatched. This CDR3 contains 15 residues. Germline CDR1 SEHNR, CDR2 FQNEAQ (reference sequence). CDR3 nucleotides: TGTGCCAGCAGCTTCGGGACAGGGTCCAATCAGCCCCAGCATTTT. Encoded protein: CASSFGTGSNQPQHF. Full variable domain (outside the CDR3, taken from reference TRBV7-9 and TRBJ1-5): DTGVSQNPRHKITKRGQNVTFRCDPISEHNRLYWYRQTLGQGPEFLTYFQNEAQLEKSRLLSDRFSAERPKGSFSTLEIQRTEQGDSAMYLCASSFGTGSNQPQHFGDGTRLSIL.

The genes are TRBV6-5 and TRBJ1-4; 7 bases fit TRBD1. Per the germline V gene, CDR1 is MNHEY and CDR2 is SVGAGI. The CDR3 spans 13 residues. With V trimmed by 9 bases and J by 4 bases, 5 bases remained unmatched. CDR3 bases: TGTGCCAGTAGGGGGCTATATAATGAAAAACTGTTTTTT. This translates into CASRGLYNEKLFF.

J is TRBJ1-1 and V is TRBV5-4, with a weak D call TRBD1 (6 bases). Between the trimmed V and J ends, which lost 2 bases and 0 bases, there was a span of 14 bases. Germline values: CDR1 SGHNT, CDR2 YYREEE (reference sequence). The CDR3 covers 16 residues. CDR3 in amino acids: CASSLGGAQMNTEAFF. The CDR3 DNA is TGTGCCAGCAGCTTAGGGGGGGCCCAAATGAACACTGAAGCTTTCTTT.

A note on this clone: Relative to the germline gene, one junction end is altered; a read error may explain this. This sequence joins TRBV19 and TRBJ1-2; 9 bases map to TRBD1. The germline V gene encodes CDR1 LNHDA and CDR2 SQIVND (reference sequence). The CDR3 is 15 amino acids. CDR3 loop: CASSLDRQGVYGYTF. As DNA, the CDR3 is TGTGCCAGTAGTCTAGACCGACAGGGGGTCTATGGCTACACCTTC.

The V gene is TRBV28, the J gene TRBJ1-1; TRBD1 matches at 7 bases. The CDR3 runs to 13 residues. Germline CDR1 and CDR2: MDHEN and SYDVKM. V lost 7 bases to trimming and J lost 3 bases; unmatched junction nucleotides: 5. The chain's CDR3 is CASTPRGDTEAFF. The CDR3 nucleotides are TGTGCCAGCACCCCCAGGGGGGACACTGAAGCTTTCTTT.

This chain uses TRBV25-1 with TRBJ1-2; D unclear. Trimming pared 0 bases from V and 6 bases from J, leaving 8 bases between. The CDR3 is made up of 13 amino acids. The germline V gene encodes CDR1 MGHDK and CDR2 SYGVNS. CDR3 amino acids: CASSEYGTDGYTF. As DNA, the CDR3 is TGTGCCAGCAGTGAATATGGAACAGATGGCTACACCTTC.

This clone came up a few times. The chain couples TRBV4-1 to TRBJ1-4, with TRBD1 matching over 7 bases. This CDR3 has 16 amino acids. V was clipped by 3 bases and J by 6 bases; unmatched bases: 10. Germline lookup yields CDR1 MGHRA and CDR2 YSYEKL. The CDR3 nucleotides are TGCGCCAGCAGCCAGCTTACCGGGACAGTTTATGAAAAACTGTTTTTT. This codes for CASSQLTGTVYEKLFF.

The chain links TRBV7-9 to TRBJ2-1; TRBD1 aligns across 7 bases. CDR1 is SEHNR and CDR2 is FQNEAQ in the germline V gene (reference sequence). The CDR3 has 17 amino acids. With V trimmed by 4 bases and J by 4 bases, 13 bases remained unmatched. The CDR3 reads CASSSGQSPSWYNEQFF. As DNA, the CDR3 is TGTGCCAGCAGCTCGGGACAGTCTCCTTCATGGTACAATGAGCAGTTCTTC.

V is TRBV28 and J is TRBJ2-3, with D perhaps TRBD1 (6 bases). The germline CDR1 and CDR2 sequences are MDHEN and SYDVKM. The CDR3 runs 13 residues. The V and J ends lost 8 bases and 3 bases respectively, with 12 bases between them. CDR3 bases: TGTGCCAGCTTCAGGGGTTCGACAGATACGCAGTATTTT. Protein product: CASFRGSTDTQYF.

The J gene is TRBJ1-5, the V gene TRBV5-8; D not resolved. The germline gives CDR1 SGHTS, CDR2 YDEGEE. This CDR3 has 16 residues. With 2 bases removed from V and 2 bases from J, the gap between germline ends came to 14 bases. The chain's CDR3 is CASSFRLLSGNQPQHF. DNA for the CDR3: TGTGCCAGCAGCTTTCGACTGCTGTCGGGCAATCAGCCCCAGCATTTT.

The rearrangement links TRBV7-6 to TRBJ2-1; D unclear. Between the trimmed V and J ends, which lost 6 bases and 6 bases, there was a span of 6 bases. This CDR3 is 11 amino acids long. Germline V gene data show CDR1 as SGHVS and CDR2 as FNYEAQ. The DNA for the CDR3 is TGTGCCAGCAGAAGAGGCAATGAGCAGTTCTTC. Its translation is CASRRGNEQFF.

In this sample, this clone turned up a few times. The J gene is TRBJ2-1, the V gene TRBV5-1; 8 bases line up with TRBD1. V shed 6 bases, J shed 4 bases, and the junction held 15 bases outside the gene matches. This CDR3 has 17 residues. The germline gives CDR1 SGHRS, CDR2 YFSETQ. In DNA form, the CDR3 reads TGCGCCAGCACAGAATCTATTACAGGGGGGTGGTACAATGAGCAGTTCTTC. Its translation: CASTESITGGWYNEQFF.

The CDR3 loop is CASSSSPPLAGGRYNEQFF. DNA for the CDR3: TGTGCCAGCAGCTCCTCCCCCCCTCTAGCGGGAGGGCGATACAATGAGCAGTTCTTC. This rearrangement joins TRBV11-2 to TRBJ2-1, with TRBD2 matching over 12 bases. This CDR3 has 19 residues. Unmatched junction bases numbered 14, after V lost 4 bases and J lost 4 bases. CDR1 is SGHAT, CDR2 FQNNGV, per germline.